This TCR beta chain is from a study of cytomegalovirus exposure and HLA in healthy donors. Study-level points and caveats: Immune exposure data for these donors was limited to CMV serostatus.

The CDR3 spans 17 residues. Germline V gene data show CDR1 as SGHDN and CDR2 as FVKESK. V lost 0 bases to trimming and J lost 5 bases, with 19 bases between them. With respect to this clone: What it binds is unknown.

A multiplex PCR was run with 60 Vbeta primers and 13 Jbeta primers. Libraries were prepared by immunoSEQ multiplex PCR; TCRdb keeps only in-frame clonotypes and omits some of them. Its table lists about 130,000 clones. Sequencing was performed on PBMCs. The chain uses TRBV14 and TRBJ2-5, with TRBD1 as a possible D gene (7 bases). The source is a woman aged 40 to 50 in good health and CMV-seropositive. DNA for the CDR3: TGTGCCAGCAGCCAAGATCGGGCAGGGGGGACTTTTGAGACCCAGTACTTC. This translates into CASSQDRAGGTFETQYF.